Listed below are T cell receptor beta chains from one sample, sequenced in a study of CD8 T cells in ankylosing spondylitis. TCRdb reprocessed the 5' RACE reads via MiXCR and lists one record per CDR3 protein. The data contain about 540,000 distinct CDR3 sequences, 12% of them seen just once; the ten biggest clones take up 6.8%. The sample comprised blood, either unsorted or a sorted T cell fraction (not recorded which). These receptors came from a male donor with ankylosing spondylitis. CDR3s include the opening cysteine and the closing phenylalanine or tryptophan. The order of the fields is D gene, clone size, J gene, V gene, CDR3 DNA, CDR3 protein. The D gene is left open where the match is weak. A clone size is listed for some rows: how often the clone was seen (once, few, many), or a class if it is expanded.

D gene: TRBD1
clone size: .
J gene: TRBJ1-1
V gene: TRBV11-2
CDR3 DNA: TGTGCCAGCAGCGACTCCGTTGGGGACAGTAGAATGAACACTGAAGCTTTCTTT
CDR3 protein: CASSDSVGDSRMNTEAFF

D gene: .
clone size: .
J gene: TRBJ1-1
V gene: TRBV28
CDR3 DNA: TGTGCCAGCAGTTCCCCATGGGGGAGGGGCTGGGGAGAAGCTTTCTTT
CDR3 protein: CASSSPWGRGWGEAFF

D gene: .
clone size: .
J gene: TRBJ2-3
V gene: TRBV5-5
CDR3 DNA: TGTGCCAGCAGCATACAAGGAGATACGCAGTATTTT
CDR3 protein: CASSIQGDTQYF

D gene: TRBD1
clone size: .
J gene: TRBJ2-1
V gene: TRBV29-1
CDR3 DNA: TGCAGCGTCGGGGGACAGGACAATGAGCAGTTCTTC
CDR3 protein: CSVGGQDNEQFF

D gene: .
clone size: few
J gene: TRBJ1-6
V gene: TRBV5-1
CDR3 DNA: TGCGCCAGCAGCTTACGCGGGACCCTGGCGAATAATTCACCCCTCCACTTT
CDR3 protein: CASSLRGTLANNSPLHF

D gene: TRBD2
clone size: many
J gene: TRBJ2-3
V gene: TRBV11-3
CDR3 DNA: TGTGCCAGCAGCGCATCGGCGGGAGGTGCAGATACGCAGTATTTT
CDR3 protein: CASSASAGGADTQYF

D gene: TRBD2
clone size: .
J gene: TRBJ2-3
V gene: TRBV20-1
CDR3 DNA: TGCAGTGCTAGAAGGGGACTAGCGGGAGTCCATACGCAGTATTTT
CDR3 protein: CSARRGLAGVHTQYF

D gene: TRBD2
clone size: .
J gene: TRBJ2-1
V gene: TRBV12-3/TRBV12-4
CDR3 DNA: TGTGCCAGCGCCTCGGGACTAGCGGGAGTGTACAATGAGCAGTTCTTC
CDR3 protein: CASASGLAGVYNEQFF

D gene: .
clone size: few
J gene: TRBJ2-7
V gene: TRBV6-2/TRBV6-3
CDR3 DNA: TGTGCCAGCAGCCCCACTAGAAACGAGCAGTACTTC
CDR3 protein: CASSPTRNEQYF

D gene: .
clone size: .
J gene: TRBJ1-1
V gene: TRBV18
CDR3 DNA: TGTGCCAGCTCACTCTCACGGGAAGGGACTGAAGCTTTCTTT
CDR3 protein: CASSLSREGTEAFF

D gene: TRBD1
clone size: few
J gene: TRBJ2-3
V gene: TRBV11-2
CDR3 DNA: TGTGCCAGCAGAAATCTAGCGGACAGGGGGGATACGCAGTATTTT
CDR3 protein: CASRNLADRGDTQYF

D gene: TRBD2
clone size: .
J gene: TRBJ2-2
V gene: TRBV5-1
CDR3 DNA: TGCGCCAGCAGCTCCCGGGGCGGGGGGCCCGGGGAGCTGTTTTTT
CDR3 protein: CASSSRGGGPGELFF

D gene: .
clone size: few
J gene: TRBJ1-1
V gene: TRBV10-3
CDR3 DNA: TGTGCCATCACGAATCACAGGGAAGGGGCGTTCAGGACTGAAGCTTTCTTT
CDR3 protein: CAITNHREGAFRTEAFF

D gene: .
clone size: few
J gene: TRBJ1-1
V gene: TRBV29-1
CDR3 DNA: TGCAGCGTTGAAATTCATAGAAGGAGTGAGAACACTGAAGCTTTCTTT
CDR3 protein: CSVEIHRRSENTEAFF

D gene: TRBD2
clone size: few
J gene: TRBJ2-5
V gene: TRBV11-3
CDR3 DNA: TGTGCCAGCAGCTCCTCCCCAGGCGGGGGCCAAGAGACCCAGTACTTC
CDR3 protein: CASSSSPGGGQETQYF

D gene: .
clone size: few
J gene: TRBJ1-2
V gene: TRBV10-3
CDR3 DNA: TGTGCCATCAGTGATTTCGACAGCGGCGGCCTCTTTGGCTACACCTTC
CDR3 protein: CAISDFDSGGLFGYTF

D gene: .
clone size: few
J gene: TRBJ2-2
V gene: TRBV4-1
CDR3 DNA: TGCGCCAGCAGCCAAGAGACGGGGACATCTCCCGGGGAGCTGTTTTTT
CDR3 protein: CASSQETGTSPGELFF

D gene: .
clone size: .
J gene: TRBJ2-5
V gene: TRBV2
CDR3 DNA: TGTGCCAGCAGCGAGGGGCTGGAGACCCAGTACTTC
CDR3 protein: CASSEGLETQYF

D gene: TRBD2
clone size: few
J gene: TRBJ2-7
V gene: TRBV11-2
CDR3 DNA: TGTGCCAGCAGTCAACTAGCGGGAGGGCCGTACGAGCAGTACTTC
CDR3 protein: CASSQLAGGPYEQYF

D gene: .
clone size: .
J gene: TRBJ2-7
V gene: TRBV3-1
CDR3 DNA: TGTGCCAGCAGCCAACGACAGCATAACTCCTACGAGCAGTACTTC
CDR3 protein: CASSQRQHNSYEQYF

D gene: .
clone size: few
J gene: TRBJ1-2
V gene: TRBV20-1
CDR3 DNA: TGCAGTGCTCTCCCGACGGACTATGGCTACACCTTC
CDR3 protein: CSALPTDYGYTF

D gene: TRBD1
clone size: few
J gene: TRBJ2-1
V gene: TRBV20-1
CDR3 DNA: TGCAGTGCTAGAGAGGGGGGGGACAGGGGTGAGCAGTTCTTC
CDR3 protein: CSAREGGDRGEQFF

D gene: TRBD2
clone size: few
J gene: TRBJ2-1
V gene: TRBV6-1
CDR3 DNA: TGTGCCAGCAGTGAAGCAAGACTAGCGGGAGTCAATGAGCAGTTCTTC
CDR3 protein: CASSEARLAGVNEQFF

D gene: TRBD1
clone size: .
J gene: TRBJ1-3
V gene: TRBV27
CDR3 DNA: TGTGCCAGCAGTTTGACAGGGCTGATAGCTGGAAACACCATATATTTT
CDR3 protein: CASSLTGLIAGNTIYF

D gene: .
clone size: .
J gene: TRBJ1-5
V gene: TRBV15
CDR3 DNA: TGTGCCACCAGCAGAGGTAGGGAGAGCAATCAGCCCCAGCATTTT
CDR3 protein: CATSRGRESNQPQHF

D gene: .
clone size: .
J gene: TRBJ1-2
V gene: TRBV27
CDR3 DNA: TGTGCCAGCAGAGCTATGGACGGTAACTATGGCTACACCTTC
CDR3 protein: CASRAMDGNYGYTF

D gene: .
clone size: many
J gene: TRBJ2-5
V gene: TRBV7-2
CDR3 DNA: TGTGCCAGCAGCTTAAATAAGGGGTATCAAGAGACCCAGTACTTC
CDR3 protein: CASSLNKGYQETQYF

D gene: .
clone size: .
J gene: TRBJ2-1
V gene: TRBV24-1
CDR3 DNA: TGTGCCACCTCCCTGGACCCCAATTCGGATGAGCAGTTCTTC
CDR3 protein: CATSLDPNSDEQFF

D gene: .
clone size: few
J gene: TRBJ2-7
V gene: TRBV20-1
CDR3 DNA: TGCAGTGCCCCTCTGGGTCCCCAGCAGTACTTC
CDR3 protein: CSAPLGPQQYF

D gene: .
clone size: .
J gene: TRBJ1-3
V gene: TRBV7-2
CDR3 DNA: TGTGCCAGCAGCTTAAGTTCGTTCGGAAACACCATATATTTT
CDR3 protein: CASSLSSFGNTIYF

D gene: .
clone size: many
J gene: TRBJ2-1
V gene: TRBV12-3/TRBV12-4
CDR3 DNA: TGTGCCAGCAGCCGACTAGATTTTGAGCAGTTCTTC
CDR3 protein: CASSRLDFEQFF

D gene: .
clone size: .
J gene: TRBJ1-2
V gene: TRBV5-1
CDR3 DNA: TGCGCCAGCAGCTTGGCCGAGAATGGCTACACCTTC
CDR3 protein: CASSLAENGYTF

D gene: TRBD1
clone size: few
J gene: TRBJ1-5
V gene: TRBV29-1
CDR3 DNA: TGCAGCGTTGAATCGCGGAAAGGGGGCGTTCAGCCCCAGCATTTT
CDR3 protein: CSVESRKGGVQPQHF

D gene: TRBD1
clone size: few
J gene: TRBJ2-5
V gene: TRBV5-6
CDR3 DNA: TGTGCCAGCAGCTTGGGACAGGGGGTGGAGACCCAGTACTTC
CDR3 protein: CASSLGQGVETQYF

D gene: .
clone size: .
J gene: TRBJ2-1
V gene: TRBV25-1
CDR3 DNA: TGTGCCAGCAGTGAATTGTGGGCCGAAAGTGAGCAGTTCTTC
CDR3 protein: CASSELWAESEQFF

D gene: .
clone size: .
J gene: TRBJ1-1
V gene: TRBV2
CDR3 DNA: TGTGCCAGCAGTGAAGCCTCAGACAGGAGTGAAGCTTTCTTT
CDR3 protein: CASSEASDRSEAFF

D gene: .
clone size: few
J gene: TRBJ1-1
V gene: TRBV7-9
CDR3 DNA: TGTGCCAGCAGCCTGGCAATCGGGGTCACTGAAGCTTTCTTT
CDR3 protein: CASSLAIGVTEAFF

D gene: .
clone size: .
J gene: TRBJ1-2
V gene: TRBV12-3/TRBV12-4
CDR3 DNA: TGTGCCAGCAGTTTTTCGCAGGGAGCTAACTATGGCTACACCTTC
CDR3 protein: CASSFSQGANYGYTF

D gene: TRBD1
clone size: many
J gene: TRBJ2-3
V gene: TRBV5-1
CDR3 DNA: TGCGCCAGCAGCGGACAGGGAGGATCAGATACGCAGTATTTT
CDR3 protein: CASSGQGGSDTQYF

D gene: .
clone size: few
J gene: TRBJ1-2
V gene: TRBV7-2
CDR3 DNA: TGTGCCAGCAGCTTAGATGGGAACCGGGACTATGGCTACACCTTC
CDR3 protein: CASSLDGNRDYGYTF